Below, 2 T cell receptor beta chains from the same sample are listed, as sequenced in a study of T cells expressing NK-cell markers. For each CDR3 protein, TCRdb gives one entry from its re-call of the 5' RACE reads, without DNA. The ten top clones account for approximately 4%, within a sample of 500,000 to 700,000 distinct CDR3 sequences. Specimen: blood T cells: a sorted CD56 or NKG2C T cell subset, CD4+ or CD8+ T cells, or bulk PBMC T cells (not recorded which). The receptors here all came from a man between 18 and 35 years old in good health.

The CDR3 sequence is CASSGTGGPLEKLFF. This chain links TRBV7-2 with TRBJ1-4; TCRdb's assignment of TRBD1 cannot be checked, as there is no DNA. The CDR3 loop spans 15 amino acids. Germline assignment: CDR1 SGHTA and CDR2 FQGNSA.

The rearrangement joins TRBV11-2 to TRBJ2-5; TCRdb's D call of TRBD1 is untestable without DNA. This CDR3 has 17 residues. From germline, CDR1 is SGHAT and CDR2 FQNNGV. CDR3 amino acids: CASSLRLSQGVWETQYF.